The clone carrying this T cell receptor beta chain appeared a single time. The target antigen is unknown. The data belong to a study of PD-1 blockade in mismatch repair-deficient tumors. Study-level information: All were previously treated, progressing patients with around 12 mismatch repair-deficient cancer types.

Time point reported: approximately ten-day in vitro stimulation with candidate neoantigen peptide 4. TCRs were sequenced from a few patients responding to pembrolizumab. Cells were stimulated around 10 days with each of roughly 7 ELISpot-reactive neoantigens. Using immunoSEQ multiplex PCR, the repertoire was profiled, and TCRdb retains in-frame clones only, with some absent. Of 13,000 to 15,000 clones listed, 84% are singletons. The study's findings and limits: Tumor-resident clones, often absent from pretreatment blood, expanded after pembrolizumab and then contracted.

V was pared by 2 bases and J by 0 bases, with 15 bases between. Germline assignment: CDR1 GTSNPN and CDR2 SVGIG (reference sequence). CDR3 length: 16 residues. Source: cells cultured in vitro, taken from a patient treated with pembrolizumab. This TCR was sampled from an adult with mismatch repair-deficient cancer. This chain links TRBV30 with TRBJ2-3; D possibly matches TRBD1 or TRBD2 (6 bases each). The CDR3 coding sequence is TGTGCCTGGAGTCTAGCCGGAGGGGGTAGCACAGATACGCAGTATTTT. Amino acids: CAWSLAGGGSTDTQYF.